The entry below gives a single TCR beta chain sequence along with its context. These data belong to a study of blood T cells in healthy people across ages. V was trimmed by 2 bases and J by 6 bases, leaving 5 bases between them. This CDR3 region has 12 residues. Germline CDR1 is LNHNV and CDR2 is YYDKDF (reference sequence). The second PCR ran roughly 6 to 12 cycles with a sample-barcoded 5' primer and J-beta primers. TCRdb reprocessed the 5' RACE reads via MiXCR and lists one record per CDR3 protein. The sample lists some 1,800,000 distinct CDR3 sequences; 39% were seen once. The sample consisted of blood. This sequence originates from a human donor in good health. The chain has TRBV15 and TRBJ1-5; D is unclear. CDR3 bases: TGTGCCACCAGCAGACCCTTTCAGCCCCAGCATTTT. Translating it yields CATSRPFQPQHF.